This TCR beta chain derives from a study of patients and donors after allogeneic stem cell transplantation. This clonotype was seen many times. MiXCR, run by TCRdb on the RT-PCR reads, gives a single entry per CDR3 protein. This sample carries roughly 940,000 distinct CDR3 sequences, roughly 18% of them seen once, and the ten largest clones take 5.5% to 6.5%. This CDR3 is built from 14 residues. CDR1 MRHNA and CDR2 SNTAGT come from the germline V gene. Trimming removed 6 bases at V and 1 base at J, with 11 bases between. This receptor was identified in a human donor who was either an allogeneic HSCT recipient or a stem cell or donor lymphocyte infusion donor (not recorded which). It is not recorded whose cells these are; they may come from a transplant donor. V gene TRBV6-4 combines with J gene TRBJ2-3; unclear D gene. Sequencing was carried out using blood, either unsorted or a sorted T cell fraction (not recorded which). The CDR3 sequence is CASSLLPGTDTQYF. The DNA of the CDR3 is TGTGCCAGCAGCCTCCTGCCGGGCACAGATACGCAGTATTTT.